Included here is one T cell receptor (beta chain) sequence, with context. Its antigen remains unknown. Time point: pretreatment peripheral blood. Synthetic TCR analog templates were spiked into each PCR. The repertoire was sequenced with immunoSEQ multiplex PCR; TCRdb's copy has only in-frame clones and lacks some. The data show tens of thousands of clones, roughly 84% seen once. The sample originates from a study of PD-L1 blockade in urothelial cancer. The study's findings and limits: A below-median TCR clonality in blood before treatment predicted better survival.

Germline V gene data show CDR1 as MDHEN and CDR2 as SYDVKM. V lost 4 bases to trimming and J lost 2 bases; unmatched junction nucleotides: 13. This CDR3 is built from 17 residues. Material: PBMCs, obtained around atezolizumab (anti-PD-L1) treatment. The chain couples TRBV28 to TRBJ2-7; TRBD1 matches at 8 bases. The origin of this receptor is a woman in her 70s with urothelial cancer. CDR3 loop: CASSSKARTGSAYEQYF. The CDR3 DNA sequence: TGTGCCAGCAGTTCCAAAGCTAGGACAGGGTCAGCCTACGAGCAGTACTTC. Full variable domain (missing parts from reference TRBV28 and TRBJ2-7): DVKVTQSSRYLVKRTGEKVFLECVQDMDHENMFWYRQDPGLGLRLIYFSYDVKMKEKGDIPEGYSVSREKKERFSLILESASTNQTSMYLCASSSKARTGSAYEQYFGPGTRLTVT.